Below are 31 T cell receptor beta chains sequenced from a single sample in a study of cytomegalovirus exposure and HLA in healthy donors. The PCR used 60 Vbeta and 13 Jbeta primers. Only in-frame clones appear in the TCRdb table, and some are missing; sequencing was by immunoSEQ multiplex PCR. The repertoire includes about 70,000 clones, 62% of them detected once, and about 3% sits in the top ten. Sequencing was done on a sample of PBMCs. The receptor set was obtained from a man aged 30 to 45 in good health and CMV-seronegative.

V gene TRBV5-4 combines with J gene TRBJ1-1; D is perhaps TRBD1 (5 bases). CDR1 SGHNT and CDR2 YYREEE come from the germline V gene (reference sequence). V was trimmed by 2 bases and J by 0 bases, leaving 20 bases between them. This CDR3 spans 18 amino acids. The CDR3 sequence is CASSLGAVKSGMNTEAFF. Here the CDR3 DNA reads TGTGCCAGCAGCTTAGGGGCAGTGAAAAGCGGGATGAACACTGAAGCTTTCTTT.

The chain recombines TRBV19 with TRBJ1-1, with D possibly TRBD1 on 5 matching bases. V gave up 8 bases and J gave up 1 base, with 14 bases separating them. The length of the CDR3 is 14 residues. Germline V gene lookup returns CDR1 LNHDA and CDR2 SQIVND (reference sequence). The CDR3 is CASYETETNTEAFF. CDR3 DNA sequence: TGTGCCAGTTACGAGACAGAAACGAACACTGAAGCTTTCTTT.

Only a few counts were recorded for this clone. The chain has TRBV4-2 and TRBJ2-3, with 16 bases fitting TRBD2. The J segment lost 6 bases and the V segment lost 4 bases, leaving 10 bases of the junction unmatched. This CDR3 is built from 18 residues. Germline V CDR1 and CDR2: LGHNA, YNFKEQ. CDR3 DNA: TGTGCCAGCAGCCGGGAAGGGACTAGCGGGGGGGCGGTGGATACGCAGTATTTT. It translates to CASSREGTSGGAVDTQYF.

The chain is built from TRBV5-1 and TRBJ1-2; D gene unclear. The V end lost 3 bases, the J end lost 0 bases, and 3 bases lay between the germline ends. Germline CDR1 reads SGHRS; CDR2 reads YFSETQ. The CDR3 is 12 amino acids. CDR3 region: CASSSSNYGYTF. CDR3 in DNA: TGCGCCAGCAGCTCCTCTAACTATGGCTACACCTTC.

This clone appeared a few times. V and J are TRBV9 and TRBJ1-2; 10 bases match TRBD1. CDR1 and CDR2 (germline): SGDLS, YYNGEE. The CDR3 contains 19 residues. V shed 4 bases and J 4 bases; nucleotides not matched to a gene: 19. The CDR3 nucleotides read TGTGCCAGCAGCAGACAGGGGGCGTTAAGGAGCGGAACGGGCTATGGCTACACCTTC. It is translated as CASSRQGALRSGTGYGYTF.

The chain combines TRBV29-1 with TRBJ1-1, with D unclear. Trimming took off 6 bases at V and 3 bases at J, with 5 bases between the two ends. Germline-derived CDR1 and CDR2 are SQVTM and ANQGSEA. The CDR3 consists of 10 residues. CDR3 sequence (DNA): TGCAGCGTCCGTGACACTGAAGCTTTCTTT. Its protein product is CSVRDTEAFF.

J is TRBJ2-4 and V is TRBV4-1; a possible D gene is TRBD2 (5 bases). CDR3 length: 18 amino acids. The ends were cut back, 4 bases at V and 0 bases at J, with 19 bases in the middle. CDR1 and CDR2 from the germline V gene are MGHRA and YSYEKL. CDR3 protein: CASSLRVAPTLAKNIQYF. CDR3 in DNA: TGCGCCAGCAGCCTGCGGGTAGCACCGACCTTAGCCAAAAACATTCAGTACTTC.

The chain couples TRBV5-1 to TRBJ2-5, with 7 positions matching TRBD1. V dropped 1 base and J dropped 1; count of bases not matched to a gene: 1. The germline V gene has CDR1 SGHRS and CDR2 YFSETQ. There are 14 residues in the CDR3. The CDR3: CASSLRQGQETQYF. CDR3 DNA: TGCGCCAGCAGCTTGCGACAGGGCCAAGAGACCCAGTACTTC.

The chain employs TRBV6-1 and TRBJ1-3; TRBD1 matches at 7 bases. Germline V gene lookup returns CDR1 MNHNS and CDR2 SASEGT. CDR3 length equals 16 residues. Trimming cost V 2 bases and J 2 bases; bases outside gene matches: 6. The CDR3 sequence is CASSEWAGGTGNTIYF. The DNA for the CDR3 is TGTGCCAGCAGTGAATGGGCAGGGGGAACTGGAAACACCATATATTTT.

CDR3 loop: CASSTTGGNQPQHF. CDR3 nucleotides: TGTGCCAGCAGTACGACAGGGGGCAATCAGCCCCAGCATTTT. The chain carries TRBV28 and TRBJ1-5; 8 bases align to TRBD1. There are 14 residues in the CDR3. Per the germline V gene, CDR1 is MDHEN and CDR2 is SYDVKM. After removal of 5 bases from V and 2 bases from J, the junction contained 2 bases not matched to a gene.

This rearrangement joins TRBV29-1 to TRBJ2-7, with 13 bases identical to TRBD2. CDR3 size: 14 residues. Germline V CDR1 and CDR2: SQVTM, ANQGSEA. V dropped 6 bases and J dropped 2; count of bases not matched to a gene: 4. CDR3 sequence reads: CSVAGTSGAYEQYF. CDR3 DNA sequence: TGCAGCGTAGCCGGGACTAGCGGGGCCTACGAGCAGTACTTC.

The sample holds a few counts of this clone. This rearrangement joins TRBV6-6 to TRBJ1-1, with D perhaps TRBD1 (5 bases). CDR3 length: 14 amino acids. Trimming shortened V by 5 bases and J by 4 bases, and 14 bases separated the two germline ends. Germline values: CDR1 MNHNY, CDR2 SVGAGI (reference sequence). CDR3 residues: CASSRTRRATEAFF. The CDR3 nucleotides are TGTGCCAGCAGTAGGACACGACGGGCCACTGAAGCTTTCTTT.

The CDR3 sequence: CASSYSPSSYEQYF. For the CDR3, the DNA is TGTGCCAGCAGTTACTCTCCGTCCTCCTACGAGCAGTACTTC. V and J are TRBV6-5 and TRBJ2-7; D is unresolved. V dropped 0 bases and J dropped 0 bases, with 6 bases sitting between them. The CDR3 is made up of 14 amino acids. In germline, CDR1 is MNHEY, CDR2 SVGAGI.

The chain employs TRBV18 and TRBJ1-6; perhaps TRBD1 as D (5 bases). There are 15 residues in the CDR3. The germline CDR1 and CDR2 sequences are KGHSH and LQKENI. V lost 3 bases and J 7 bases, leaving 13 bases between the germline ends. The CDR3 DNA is TGTGCCAGCTCACCGGTCAGGGAGGCGAATTCACCCCTCCACTTT. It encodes CASSPVREANSPLHF.

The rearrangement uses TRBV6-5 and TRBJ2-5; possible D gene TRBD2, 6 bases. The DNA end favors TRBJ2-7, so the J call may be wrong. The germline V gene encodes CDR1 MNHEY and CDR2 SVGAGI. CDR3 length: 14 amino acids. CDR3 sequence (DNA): TGTGCCAGCAGGCCCGCGGGGAACTCCTACGAGCAGTACTTC. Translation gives CASRPAGNSYEQYF.

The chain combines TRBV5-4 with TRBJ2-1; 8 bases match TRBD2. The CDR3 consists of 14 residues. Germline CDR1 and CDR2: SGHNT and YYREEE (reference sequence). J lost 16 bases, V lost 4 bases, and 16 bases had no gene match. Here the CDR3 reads CASSPDLSGGRGFF. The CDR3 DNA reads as TGTGCCAGCAGCCCCGACTTGAGCGGGGGAAGGGGTTTCTTC.

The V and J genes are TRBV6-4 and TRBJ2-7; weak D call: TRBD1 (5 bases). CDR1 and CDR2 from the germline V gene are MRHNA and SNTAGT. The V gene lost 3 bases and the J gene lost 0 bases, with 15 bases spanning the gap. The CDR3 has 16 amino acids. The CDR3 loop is CASSEHKAGFSYEQYF. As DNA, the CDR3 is TGTGCCAGCAGTGAACACAAGGCAGGGTTCTCCTACGAGCAGTACTTC.

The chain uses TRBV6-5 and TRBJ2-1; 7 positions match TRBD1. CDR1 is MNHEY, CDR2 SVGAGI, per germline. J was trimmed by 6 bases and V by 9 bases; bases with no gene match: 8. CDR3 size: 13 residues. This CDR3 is CASTDRRLNEQFF. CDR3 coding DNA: TGTGCCAGTACGGACAGGAGGCTCAATGAGCAGTTCTTC.

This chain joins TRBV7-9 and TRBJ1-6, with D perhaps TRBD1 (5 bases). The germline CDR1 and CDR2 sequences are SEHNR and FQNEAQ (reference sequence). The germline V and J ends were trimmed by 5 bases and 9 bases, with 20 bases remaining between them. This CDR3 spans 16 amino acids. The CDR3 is CASSTPTAGPPSPLHF. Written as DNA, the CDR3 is TGTGCCAGCAGCACCCCGACAGCGGGACCTCCTTCACCCCTCCACTTT. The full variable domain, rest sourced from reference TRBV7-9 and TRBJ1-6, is DTGVSQNPRHKITKRGQNVTFRCDPISEHNRLYWYRQTLGQGPEFLTYFQNEAQLEKSRLLSDRFSAERPKGSFSTLEIQRTEQGDSAMYLCASSTPTAGPPSPLHFGNGTRLTVT.

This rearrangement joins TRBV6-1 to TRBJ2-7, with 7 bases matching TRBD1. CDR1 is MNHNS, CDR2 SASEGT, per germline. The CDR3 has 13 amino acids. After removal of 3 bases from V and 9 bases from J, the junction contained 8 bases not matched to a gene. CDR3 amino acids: CASSDGQALRQYF. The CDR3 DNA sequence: TGTGCCAGCAGTGATGGACAGGCCCTGAGGCAGTACTTC.

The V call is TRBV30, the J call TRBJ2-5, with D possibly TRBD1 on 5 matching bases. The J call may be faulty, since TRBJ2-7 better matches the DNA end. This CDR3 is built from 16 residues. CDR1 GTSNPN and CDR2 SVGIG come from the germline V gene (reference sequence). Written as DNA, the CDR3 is TGTGCCTGGAGTGTACCAGGGTGGTCTTACTCCTACGAGCAGTACTTC. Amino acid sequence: CAWSVPGWSYSYEQYF.

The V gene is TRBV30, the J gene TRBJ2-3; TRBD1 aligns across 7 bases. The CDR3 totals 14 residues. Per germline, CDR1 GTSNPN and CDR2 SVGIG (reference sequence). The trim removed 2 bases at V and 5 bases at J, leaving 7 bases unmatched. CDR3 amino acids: CAWSLDRPGDTQYF. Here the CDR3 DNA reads TGTGCCTGGAGTTTGGACAGGCCGGGAGATACGCAGTATTTT. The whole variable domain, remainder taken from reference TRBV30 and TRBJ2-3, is SQTIHQWPATLVQPVGSPLSLECTVEGTSNPNLYWYRQAAGRGLQLLFYSVGIGQISSEVPQNLSASRPQDRQFILSSKKLLLSDSGFYLCAWSLDRPGDTQYFGPGTRLTVL.

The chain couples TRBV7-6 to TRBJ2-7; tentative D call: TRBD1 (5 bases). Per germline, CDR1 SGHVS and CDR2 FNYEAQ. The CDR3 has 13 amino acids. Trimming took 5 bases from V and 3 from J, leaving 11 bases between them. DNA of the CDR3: TGTGCCAGCAGCGGACACGACCTCTACGAGCAGTACTTC. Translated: CASSGHDLYEQYF.

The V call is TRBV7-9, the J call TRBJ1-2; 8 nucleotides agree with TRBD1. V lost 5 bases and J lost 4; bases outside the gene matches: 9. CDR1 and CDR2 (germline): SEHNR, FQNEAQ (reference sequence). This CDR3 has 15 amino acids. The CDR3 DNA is TGTGCCAGCAGCACTGCGGACAGGGTTCGCTATGGCTACACCTTC. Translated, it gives CASSTADRVRYGYTF.

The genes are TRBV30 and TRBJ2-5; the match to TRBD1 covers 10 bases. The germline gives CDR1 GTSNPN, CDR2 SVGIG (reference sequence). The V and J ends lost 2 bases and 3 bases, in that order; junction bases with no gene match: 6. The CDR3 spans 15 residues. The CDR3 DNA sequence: TGTGCCTGGAGTAACACCGGGACAGGGGAAGAGACCCAGTACTTC. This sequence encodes CAWSNTGTGEETQYF.

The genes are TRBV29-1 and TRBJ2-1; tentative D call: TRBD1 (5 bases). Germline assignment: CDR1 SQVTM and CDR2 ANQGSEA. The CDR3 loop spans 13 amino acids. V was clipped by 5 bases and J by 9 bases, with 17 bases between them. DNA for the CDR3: TGCAGCGTTACCTTCGACAGCAGACGTGAGCAGTTCTTC. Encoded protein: CSVTFDSRREQFF.

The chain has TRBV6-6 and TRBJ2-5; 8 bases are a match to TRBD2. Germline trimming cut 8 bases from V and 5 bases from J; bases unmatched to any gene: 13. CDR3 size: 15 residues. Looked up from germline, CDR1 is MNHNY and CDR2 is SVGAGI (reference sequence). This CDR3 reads CASGPAGAGDETQYF. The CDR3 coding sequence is TGTGCCAGCGGCCCCGCGGGAGCGGGGGACGAGACCCAGTACTTC.

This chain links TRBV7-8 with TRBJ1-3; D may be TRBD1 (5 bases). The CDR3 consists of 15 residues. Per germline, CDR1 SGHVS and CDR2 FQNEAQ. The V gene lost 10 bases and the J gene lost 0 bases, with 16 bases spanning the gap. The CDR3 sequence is CATRVTAYSGNTIYF. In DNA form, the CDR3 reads TGTGCCACCAGAGTGACAGCCTACTCTGGAAACACCATATATTTT.

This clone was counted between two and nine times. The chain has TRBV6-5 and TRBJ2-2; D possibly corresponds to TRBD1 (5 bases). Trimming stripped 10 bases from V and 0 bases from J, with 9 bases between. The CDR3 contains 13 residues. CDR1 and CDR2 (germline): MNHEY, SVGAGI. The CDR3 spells CATYRTNTGELFF. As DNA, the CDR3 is TGTGCCACCTACAGGACGAACACCGGGGAGCTGTTTTTT.

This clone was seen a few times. CDR3 nucleotide sequence: TGCGCCAGCAGCTTGCGGGGTTCCTCGACCTATGGCTACACCTTC. Translation: CASSLRGSSTYGYTF. The chain joins TRBV5-1 to TRBJ1-2, with D unresolved. V was trimmed by 1 base and J by 4 bases, leaving 14 bases between them. CDR1 and CDR2 (germline): SGHRS, YFSETQ. The CDR3 spans 15 residues.

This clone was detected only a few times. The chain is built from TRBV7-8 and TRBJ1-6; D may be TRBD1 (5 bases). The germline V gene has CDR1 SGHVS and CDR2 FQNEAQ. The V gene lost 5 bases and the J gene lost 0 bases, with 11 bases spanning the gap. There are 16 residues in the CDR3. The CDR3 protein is CASSQRGGSYNSPLHF. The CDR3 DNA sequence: TGTGCCAGCAGCCAGCGCGGGGGCTCCTATAATTCACCCCTCCACTTT. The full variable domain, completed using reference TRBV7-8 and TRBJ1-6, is GAGVSQSPRYKVAKRGQDVALRCDPISGHVSLFWYQQALGQGPEFLTYFQNEAQLDKSGLPSDRFFAERPEGSVSTLKIQRTQQEDSAVYLCASSQRGGSYNSPLHFGNGTRLTVT.